This entry lists 3 T cell receptor beta chains sequenced from one sample in a study of cytomegalovirus exposure and HLA in healthy donors. This PCR relied on a set of 60 Vbeta primers and 13 Jbeta primers. Clones were sequenced by immunoSEQ multiplex PCR, and TCRdb holds only the in-frame ones, with some missing. The table includes approximately 220,000 clones, around four fifths detected once. Sample: PBMCs. These receptor sequences come from a boy aged 2 to 10 in good health and CMV-seronegative.

The J gene is TRBJ1-2, the V gene TRBV5-1, with D possibly matching TRBD1 (5 bases). Germline loops: CDR1 SGHRS, CDR2 YFSETQ. The CDR3 totals 11 residues. Trimming shortened V by 4 bases and J by 14 bases, and 15 bases separated the two germline ends. The CDR3 nucleotides read TGCGCCAGCAGCGGGGACTTCCTTTGGACCTTC. Translation gives CASSGDFLWTF.

This chain joins TRBV7-9 and TRBJ2-5; TRBD2 might be the D (5 bases). Trimming pared 4 bases from V and 2 bases from J, leaving 8 bases between. Germline V gene data show CDR1 as SEHNR and CDR2 as FQNEAQ (reference sequence). The CDR3 covers 13 residues. CDR3 in DNA: TGTGCCAGCAGCTCGACGGGGCAAGAGACCCAGTACTTC. This encodes CASSSTGQETQYF.

The rearrangement links TRBV5-4 to TRBJ2-3; D is perhaps TRBD1 (5 bases). The CDR3 spans 17 residues. Germline assignment: CDR1 SGHNT and CDR2 YYREEE (reference sequence). V was clipped by 6 bases and J by 2 bases, with 22 bases between them. The CDR3, as DNA: TGTGCCAGCACCGCGAGATCAGGGTTAGGACCCACAGATACGCAGTATTTT. Encoded protein: CASTARSGLGPTDTQYF.